Following are 27 T cell receptor beta chains from one sample sequenced in a study of beta chain features in type 1 diabetes. The study, taken as a whole, reports: All four CD4+ subsets from Type 1 diabetes patients carried moderately but significantly shorter TCRB CDR3s.

What these receptors recognize is not known. TCRB transcripts that were expressed got sequenced, as all of the isolated RNA had been reverse transcribed. The method was immunoSEQ multiplex PCR; TCRdb's version includes in-frame clones alone and lacks a portion of them. The table shows approximately 170,000 clones, with 6.5% to 8.5% occurring only once. Sequencing used central memory CD4+ T cells from blood. The receptor set was obtained from a man aged 18 to 29 with type 1 diabetes.

The CDR3 protein is CASGTLQETQYF. In DNA form, the CDR3 reads TGTGCCAGCGGGACTCTACAAGAGACCCAGTACTTC. V and J are TRBV6-5 and TRBJ2-5; tentatively, D is TRBD2 (6 bases). The CDR3 consists of 12 residues. Looked up from germline, CDR1 is MNHEY and CDR2 is SVGAGI. Trimming took 8 bases from V and 2 from J, leaving 9 bases between them.

There are a few counts of this clone. Other DNA sequences in this sample translate to the same CDR3. This chain uses TRBV6-5 with TRBJ1-2, with no clear D. The germline V and J ends were trimmed by 2 bases and 6 bases, with 10 bases remaining between them. The CDR3 spans 13 residues. Per the germline V gene, CDR1 is MNHEY and CDR2 is SVGAGI. CDR3: CASSYQGSDGYTF. In DNA, the CDR3 is TGTGCCAGCAGTTACCAAGGGAGTGATGGCTACACCTTC.

The chain joins TRBV19 to TRBJ2-1; 8 bases agree with TRBD2. Trimming at V came to 11 bases and at J to 4 bases, leaving 13 bases not matched to a gene. The CDR3 covers 15 residues. Germline loops: CDR1 LNHDA, CDR2 SQIVND (reference sequence). CDR3 DNA: TGTGCCTCCCGAAAACGGGGGGGCCGGTACAATGAGCAGTTCTTC. Its protein product is CASRKRGGRYNEQFF.

This clone has ten or more counts. The chain couples TRBV23-1 to TRBJ1-5; 7 nucleotides line up with TRBD1. TRBV23-1 is filed as an ORF, its function uncertain. Trimming took 6 bases from V and 0 from J; bases not matched to a gene: 11. The CDR3 length is 17 residues. The CDR3 DNA follows: TGCGCCAGCAGCTGCGGACAGGAGGAGGATAGCAATCAGCCCCAGCATTTT. Its protein product is CASSCGQEEDSNQPQHF.

The chain combines TRBV29-1 with TRBJ2-7, with D hard to call. The germline V gene has CDR1 SQVTM and CDR2 ANQGSEA. V dropped 2 bases and J dropped 2 bases, with 10 bases sitting between them. The CDR3 is 13 amino acids. The CDR3 bases are TGCAGCGTTGAACCGCCGGGTACCTACGAGCAGTACTTC. It translates to CSVEPPGTYEQYF.

In this sample, this clone turned up once. DNA for the CDR3: TGTGCCAGCAGTCGGGACAGGGACTATGGCTACACCTTC. This translates into CASSRDRDYGYTF. V and J are TRBV14 and TRBJ1-2, with TRBD1 matching 9 bases. CDR1 and CDR2 (germline): SGHDN, FVKESK. The V gene end was trimmed by 6 bases and the J gene end by 3 bases; junction bases not matched to a gene: 2. This CDR3 region has 13 residues.

The sample holds a few counts of this clone. This chain joins TRBV7-8 and TRBJ1-2; 9 bases match TRBD1. There are 15 residues in the CDR3. With 2 bases clipped from V and 7 bases from J, the junction kept 8 bases outside the gene matches. CDR1 is SGHVS, CDR2 FQNEAQ, per germline. The CDR3 protein is CASSLMNRGQSGYTF. The CDR3, as DNA: TGTGCCAGCAGCTTAATGAACAGGGGGCAAAGTGGCTACACCTTC.

The chain has TRBV5-1 and TRBJ1-1; possibly TRBD1 for D (5 bases). V dropped 5 bases and J dropped 5 bases, with 13 bases sitting between them. Germline-derived CDR1 and CDR2 are SGHRS and YFSETQ. The CDR3 loop spans 13 amino acids. CDR3 coding DNA: TGCGCCAGCAGGGCCTCGGGGGGGACTGAAGCTTTCTTT. It translates to CASRASGGTEAFF.

In this sample, this clone turned up a few times. V is TRBV28 and J is TRBJ1-5; 7 nucleotides align to TRBD1. Germline CDR1 reads MDHEN; CDR2 reads SYDVKM. The CDR3 length is 15 residues. V lost 4 bases and J lost 2; bases outside the gene matches: 5. This CDR3 is CASSSLTGRNQPQHF. CDR3 coding DNA: TGTGCCAGCAGTTCATTGACAGGGCGCAATCAGCCCCAGCATTTT.

The chain recombines TRBV11-2 with TRBJ1-4; D unresolved. V shed 5 bases and J shed 0 bases, with 10 bases lying between them. CDR3 length equals 15 residues. The germline gives CDR1 SGHAT, CDR2 FQNNGV. The CDR3 spells CASSKSRATNEKLFF. The CDR3 nucleotides read TGTGCCAGCAGCAAGTCTCGAGCAACTAATGAAAAACTGTTTTTT.

To note about this clone: Within the sample, other DNA sequences also encode this same CDR3. The chain couples TRBV6-5 to TRBJ2-1; D may be TRBD1 (5 bases). The germline gives CDR1 MNHEY, CDR2 SVGAGI. The CDR3 loop spans 14 amino acids. Deletions cut 2 bases from V and 7 bases from J, with 12 bases between. CDR3 loop: CASSYGQGYNEQFF. CDR3 nucleotide sequence: TGTGCCAGCAGTTACGGTCAGGGTTATAATGAGCAGTTCTTC.

The rearrangement joins TRBV27 to TRBJ2-2, with 10 nucleotides matching TRBD2. This CDR3 comprises 16 residues. CDR1 and CDR2 from the germline V gene are MNHEY and SMNVEV (reference sequence). J lost 8 bases, V lost 0 bases, and 6 bases had no gene match. CDR3 DNA sequence: TGTGCCAGCAGTTTATCCCTAGCGGGAGTACGGGGGGAGCTGTTTTTT. It specifies CASSLSLAGVRGELFF.

V usage is TRBV7-9 and J usage is TRBJ2-5, with a tentative D call TRBD2 (6 bases). Trimming pared 5 bases from V and 1 base from J, leaving 8 bases between. Germline V lookup: CDR1 SEHNR, CDR2 FQNEAQ (reference sequence). The CDR3 length is 13 residues. CDR3 sequence: CASSRGSQETQYF. In DNA form, the CDR3 reads TGTGCCAGCAGCCGGGGGTCCCAAGAGACCCAGTACTTC.

The rearrangement joins TRBV7-2 to TRBJ2-5; the match to TRBD2 covers 8 bases. The last part of the DNA fits TRBJ2-7 better; the J call may be wrong. Germline V gene sequence: CDR1 SGHTA, CDR2 FQGNSA. The CDR3 extends over 15 amino acids. CDR3 region: CASSFSGTLSYEQYF. CDR3 nucleotides: TGTGCCAGCAGCTTTAGCGGGACCCTCTCCTACGAGCAGTACTTC.

The chain has TRBV28 and TRBJ2-7, with TRBD2 matching over 13 bases. CDR3 size: 16 residues. Germline V CDR1 and CDR2: MDHEN, SYDVKM. V dropped 8 bases and J dropped 2; count of bases not matched to a gene: 9. The CDR3 DNA reads as TGTGCCAGCCGCGTGGCCGGACTAGCGGGAGCCTACGAGCAGTACTTC. This encodes CASRVAGLAGAYEQYF.

The V call is TRBV2, the J call TRBJ1-5; a weak D match, TRBD1 (5 bases). The CDR3 has 15 amino acids. Germline V lookup: CDR1 SNHLY, CDR2 FYNNEI. The ends were cut back, 6 bases at V and 3 bases at J, with 15 bases in the middle. CDR3 sequence reads: CASRPRGSYNQPQHF. The CDR3 nucleotides read TGTGCCAGCAGGCCTAGGGGCAGCTACAATCAGCCCCAGCATTTT.

The V call is TRBV2, the J call TRBJ2-5; the D is unclear. V was pared by 6 bases and J by 2 bases, with 4 bases between. Germline V gene sequence: CDR1 SNHLY, CDR2 FYNNEI. The CDR3 is 11 residues long. DNA for the CDR3: TGTGCCAGCAGACAGCAAGAGACCCAGTACTTC. Protein: CASRQQETQYF. The full variable domain, with the rest looked up from reference TRBV2 and TRBJ2-5, is EPEVTQTPSHQVTQMGQEVILRCVPISNHLYFYWYRQILGQKVEFLVSFYNNEISEKSEIFDDQFSVERPDGSNFTLKIRSTKLEDSAMYFCASRQQETQYFGPGTRLLVL.

V is TRBV10-3 and J is TRBJ2-5, with a weak D call TRBD1 (6 bases). Germline CDR1 is ENHRY and CDR2 is SYGVKD. The CDR3 runs to 13 residues. The V gene lost 4 bases and the J gene lost 3 bases, with 9 bases spanning the gap. CDR3 DNA sequence: TGTGCCATCAGTGCCGCAGGGGAAGAGACCCAGTACTTC. It yields the protein CAISAAGEETQYF.

The chain recombines TRBV30 with TRBJ2-2; no definite D call. Trimming removed 2 bases from V and 1 base from J, with 14 bases in between. CDR1 is GTSNPN and CDR2 is SVGIG in the germline V gene (reference sequence). The CDR3 length is 16 residues. CDR3 sequence: CAWSSRLAENTGELFF. The CDR3 DNA follows: TGTGCCTGGAGTAGTCGCCTGGCAGAGAACACCGGGGAGCTGTTTTTT.

This clone was seen many times. This chain joins TRBV14 and TRBJ1-2; no clear D gene. The CDR3 sequence is 17 residues long. V shed 1 base and J shed 10 bases, with 25 bases lying between them. Per germline, CDR1 SGHDN and CDR2 FVKESK. CDR3 amino acids: CASSQASSRAHSQDYTF. CDR3 DNA sequence: TGTGCCAGCAGCCAAGCGTCTTCGAGGGCCCATAGTCAGGACTACACCTTC.

The CDR3: CASSSGLGDRTLYGYTF. The CDR3 coding sequence is TGTGCCAGCAGCTCCGGACTAGGGGACAGGACTCTCTATGGCTACACCTTC. This rearrangement joins TRBV5-6 to TRBJ1-2; 8 bases align to TRBD1. The V gene end was trimmed by 3 bases and the J gene end by 4 bases; junction bases not matched to a gene: 14. Germline values: CDR1 SGHDT, CDR2 YYEEEE. The CDR3 loop spans 17 amino acids.

The chain recombines TRBV6-6 with TRBJ2-3; TRBD1 matches at 7 bases. With 8 bases clipped from V and 1 base from J, the junction kept 3 bases outside the gene matches. The CDR3 totals 13 residues. Germline-derived CDR1 and CDR2 are MNHNY and SVGAGI (reference sequence). Here the CDR3 reads CASRGTGTDTQYF. In DNA form, the CDR3 reads TGTGCCAGCCGTGGGACAGGCACAGATACGCAGTATTTT.

This clone was detected a few times. This chain joins TRBV7-2 and TRBJ2-3, with TRBD2 matching 10 bases. Germline CDR1 SGHTA, CDR2 FQGNSA. V trimming: 2 bases; J trimming: 4 bases; junction bases outside the gene matches: 9. The CDR3 contains 17 residues. The CDR3 nucleotides are TGTGCCAGCAGCTTATTCGGGCTAGCGGGAGTGGCAGATACGCAGTATTTT. Translating it yields CASSLFGLAGVADTQYF. Full variable domain (outside the CDR3, taken from reference TRBV7-2 and TRBJ2-3): GAGVSQSPSNKVTEKGKDVELRCDPISGHTALYWYRQSLGQGLEFLIYFQGNSAPDKSGLPSDRFSAERTGGSVSTLTIQRTQQEDSAVYLCASSLFGLAGVADTQYFGPGTRLTVL.

This clone was detected a few times. V usage is TRBV19 and J usage is TRBJ1-2, with 7 bases lining up with TRBD1. CDR3 length: 14 amino acids. Germline CDR1 reads LNHDA; CDR2 reads SQIVND (reference sequence). V dropped 6 bases and J dropped 4; count of bases not matched to a gene: 8. This CDR3 reads CASSSLGQVYGYTF. The CDR3 bases are TGTGCCAGTAGCAGCCTAGGACAGGTCTATGGCTACACCTTC.

This clone was found a few times. This chain joins TRBV7-9 and TRBJ1-3; 7 bases map to TRBD1. Germline CDR1 reads SEHNR; CDR2 reads FQNEAQ (reference sequence). The CDR3 is 13 amino acids. Unmatched junction bases numbered 1, after V lost 4 bases and J lost 4 bases. CDR3 loop: CASSSDRGNTIYF. CDR3 nucleotides: TGTGCCAGCAGCTCGGACAGGGGAAACACCATATATTTT.

This clone was detected a few times. The V gene is TRBV5-5, the J gene TRBJ2-5; tentative D call: TRBD1 (5 bases). V was cut by 2 bases and J by 3 bases, with 8 bases left in between. The CDR3 is 13 residues long. The V gene's germline CDR1 is SGHKS and CDR2 YYEKEE (reference sequence). DNA for the CDR3: TGTGCCAGCAGCTTCTCACAGGAAGAGACCCAGTACTTC. Residues: CASSFSQEETQYF. Full variable domain (rest looked up from reference TRBV5-5 and TRBJ2-5): DAGVTQSPTHLIKTRGQQVTLRCSPISGHKSVSWYQQVLGQGPQFIFQYYEKEERGRGNFPDRFSARQFPNYSSELNVNALLLGDSALYLCASSFSQEETQYFGPGTRLLVL.

This clone was observed a handful of times. The gene calls are TRBV14 and TRBJ2-7; 9 bases align to TRBD1. The CDR3 totals 18 residues. Unmatched junction bases numbered 11, after V lost 2 bases and J lost 0 bases. The V gene's germline CDR1 is SGHDN and CDR2 FVKESK. The DNA of the CDR3 is TGTGCCAGCAGCCAATATCCGCGGGACAGGGACTTCTCCTACGAGCAGTACTTC. Translation: CASSQYPRDRDFSYEQYF.